One sample yielded the 5 T cell receptor beta chains listed below, sequenced in a study of OX40 agonist ivuxolimab in advanced cancers. Using immunoSEQ multiplex PCR, the repertoire was profiled, and TCRdb retains in-frame clones only, with some absent. Of 70,000 to 85,000 clones listed, 94% are singletons. The material was CD4+ or CD8+ T cells sorted from blood, obtained in a trial of the OX40 agonist ivuxolimab. The origin of the receptors is an adult with an advanced solid tumor such as melanoma, head and neck, liver or kidney cancer.

The gene calls are TRBV11-2 and TRBJ1-5; 7 bases fit TRBD1. There are 14 residues in the CDR3. V shed 5 bases and J 0 bases; nucleotides not matched to a gene: 1. In germline, CDR1 is SGHAT, CDR2 FQNNGV. For the CDR3, the DNA is TGTGCCAGCAGCGGGACAGATAGCAATCAGCCCCAGCATTTT. It is translated as CASSGTDSNQPQHF.

This clone is a singleton in its sample. This chain joins TRBV29-1 and TRBJ1-2; D call uncertain. The CDR3 contains 12 residues. CDR1 is SQVTM and CDR2 is ANQGSEA in the germline V gene. V lost 1 base and J 7 bases, leaving 10 bases between the germline ends. CDR3 nucleotide sequence: TGCAGCGTTGAAGGCCAGGAGGCTGGCTACACCTTC. Encoded protein: CSVEGQEAGYTF.

The rearrangement uses TRBV5-8 and TRBJ2-7; D not certain. CDR1 is SGHTS, CDR2 YDEGEE, per germline. The V end was cut by 3 bases, the J end by 5 bases, with 0 bases between. The length of the CDR3 is 9 residues. CDR3 nucleotides: TGTGCCAGCAGCTACGAGCAGTACTTC. This gives the protein CASSYEQYF. Full variable domain (rest looked up from reference TRBV5-8 and TRBJ2-7): EAGVTQSPTHLIKTRGQQATLRCSPISGHTSVYWYQQALGLGLQFLLWYDEGEERNRGNFPPRFSGRQFPNYSSELNVNALELEDSALYLCASSYEQYFGPGTRLTVT.

The chain links TRBV7-6 to TRBJ2-7; D is unclear. This CDR3 is built from 14 residues. Germline V lookup: CDR1 SGHVS, CDR2 FNYEAQ. The ends were cut back, 4 bases at V and 4 bases at J, with 14 bases in the middle. The CDR3 nucleotides are TGTGCCAGCAGCTCTAGGATCGAGCCGTACGAGCAGTACTTC. Amino acid sequence: CASSSRIEPYEQYF.

This chain joins TRBV6-1 and TRBJ2-7, with D maybe TRBD1 (5 bases). CDR1 and CDR2 from the germline V gene are MNHNS and SASEGT. Trimming removed 7 bases from V and 2 bases from J, with 9 bases in between. CDR3 size: 12 residues. CDR3 bases: TGTGCCAGCACTGGGGCGGCCTACGAGCAGTACTTC. This codes for CASTGAAYEQYF.